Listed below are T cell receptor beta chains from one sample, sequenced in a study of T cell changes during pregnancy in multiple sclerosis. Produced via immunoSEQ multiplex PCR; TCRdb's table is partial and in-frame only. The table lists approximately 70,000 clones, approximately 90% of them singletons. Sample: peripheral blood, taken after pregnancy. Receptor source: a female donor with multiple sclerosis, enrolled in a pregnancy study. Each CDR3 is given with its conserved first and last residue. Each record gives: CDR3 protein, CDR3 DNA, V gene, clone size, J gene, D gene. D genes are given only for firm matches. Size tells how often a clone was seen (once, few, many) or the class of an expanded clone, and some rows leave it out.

CDR3: CASSLTRSPLHF; DNA: TGTGCCAGCAGCCTCACGCGTTCGCCCCTCCACTTT; V: TRBV7-2; size: -; J: TRBJ1-6; D: -
CDR3: CASSVAGTSGTADTQYF; DNA: TGTGCCAGCAGCGTAGCAGGTACTAGCGGGACGGCAGATACGCAGTATTTT; V: TRBV9; size: -; J: TRBJ2-3; D: TRBD2
CDR3: CASSLGQGQETQYF; DNA: TGCGCCAGCAGCTTAGGACAGGGGCAAGAGACCCAGTACTTC; V: TRBV5-1; size: -; J: TRBJ2-5; D: TRBD1
CDR3: CASSLGGVRGYGYTF; DNA: TGTGCCAGCAGCTTAGGGGGGGTTCGCGGCTATGGCTACACCTTC; V: TRBV7-2; size: -; J: TRBJ1-2; D: -
CDR3: CASSTGFNQPQHF; DNA: TGTGCCAGCAGCACAGGTTTCAATCAGCCCCAGCATTTT; V: TRBV6-5; size: few; J: TRBJ1-5; D: -
CDR3: CSVRGQSSYEQYF; DNA: TGCAGCGTGAGGGGACAGAGCTCCTACGAGCAGTACTTC; V: TRBV29-1; size: -; J: TRBJ2-7; D: TRBD1
CDR3: CASSEVPQKNTEAFF; DNA: TGCGCCAGCAGTGAGGTCCCCCAAAAGAACACTGAAGCTTTCTTT; V: TRBV10-2; size: -; J: TRBJ1-1; D: -
CDR3: CSVPQGAPNTEAFF; DNA: TGCAGCGTCCCACAGGGGGCCCCGAACACTGAAGCTTTCTTT; V: TRBV29-1; size: -; J: TRBJ1-1; D: TRBD1
CDR3: CASSFPGAYEQYF; DNA: TGTGCCAGCAGCTTCCCGGGGGCCTACGAGCAGTACTTC; V: TRBV7-2; size: -; J: TRBJ2-7; D: -
CDR3: CASSISGSHEQFF; DNA: TGCGCCAGCAGCATTAGCGGGAGTCATGAGCAGTTCTTC; V: TRBV10-1; size: -; J: TRBJ2-1; D: TRBD2
CDR3: CASSQISHVNTEAFF; DNA: TGTGCCAGCAGCCAGATCTCACATGTGAACACTGAAGCTTTCTTT; V: TRBV14; size: -; J: TRBJ1-1; D: -
CDR3: CALQSGSDSYEQYF; DNA: TGTGCCTTACAAAGCGGGTCCGACTCCTACGAGCAGTACTTC; V: TRBV30; size: once; J: TRBJ2-7; D: -
CDR3: CASSPSRDRAPDTQYF; DNA: TGTGCCAGCAGCCCTAGCCGGGACAGGGCCCCAGATACGCAGTATTTT; V: TRBV7-9; size: -; J: TRBJ2-3; D: TRBD1
CDR3: CASSLGSVDSSYGYTF; DNA: TGTGCCAGCAGTTTAGGTTCGGTCGACAGCTCCTATGGCTACACCTTC; V: TRBV28; size: -; J: TRBJ1-2; D: -
CDR3: CASSLTLRGDSGDTQYF; DNA: TGTGCCAGCAGCTTAACGTTACGGGGGGACTCCGGAGATACGCAGTATTTT; V: TRBV7-3; size: -; J: TRBJ2-3; D: TRBD2
CDR3: CAISDGQSSYEQYF; DNA: TGTGCCATCAGTGACGGACAGAGCTCCTACGAGCAGTACTTC; V: TRBV10-3; size: -; J: TRBJ2-7; D: -
CDR3: CASSSPTSGKYEQYF; DNA: TGTGCCAGCAGTTCCCCGACTAGCGGGAAATACGAGCAGTACTTC; V: TRBV28; size: -; J: TRBJ2-7; D: TRBD2
CDR3: CASSFIGEANQPQHF; DNA: TGTGCCAGCAGTTTCATCGGGGAGGCCAATCAGCCCCAGCATTTT; V: TRBV28; size: -; J: TRBJ1-5; D: -
CDR3: CASSSGTGRNEQYF; DNA: TGTGCCAGCAGCTCCGGGACAGGGCGTAACGAGCAGTACTTC; V: TRBV5-4; size: -; J: TRBJ2-7; D: TRBD1
CDR3: CASSIWTGAMNTEAFF; DNA: TGTGCCAGTAGTATCTGGACAGGGGCCATGAACACTGAAGCTTTCTTT; V: TRBV19; size: once; J: TRBJ1-1; D: TRBD1
CDR3: CASSGDRSNEQFF; DNA: TGTGCCAGCAGTGGGGACAGATCCAATGAGCAGTTCTTC; V: TRBV6-5; size: -; J: TRBJ2-1; D: TRBD1
CDR3: CASRQGARETQYF; DNA: TGTGCCAGTAGGCAGGGGGCAAGGGAGACCCAGTACTTC; V: TRBV19; size: -; J: TRBJ2-5; D: TRBD1
CDR3: CASSFYRPGHGAEAFF; DNA: TGTGCCAGCAGTTTCTACCGACCTGGACACGGTGCTGAAGCTTTCTTT; V: TRBV27; size: -; J: TRBJ1-1; D: -
CDR3: CASSHSEGLLLSGGNTIYF; DNA: TGTGCCAGCAGCCATTCCGAGGGACTGCTTCTCTCGGGAGGAAACACCATATATTTT; V: TRBV16; size: -; J: TRBJ1-3; D: -
CDR3: CASSFRDDTQYF; DNA: TGTGCCAGCAGTTTCCGGGATGATACGCAGTATTTT; V: TRBV28; size: -; J: TRBJ2-3; D: -
CDR3: CASSTQGVGQETQYF; DNA: TGTGCCAGCAGCACGCAGGGGGTAGGCCAAGAGACCCAGTACTTC; V: TRBV7-9; size: -; J: TRBJ2-5; D: TRBD1
CDR3: CASTLTSESLLYEAFF; DNA: TGTGCCAGCACCCTTACGAGCGAATCCCTCCTCTATGAAGCTTTCTTT; V: TRBV6-6; size: once; J: TRBJ1-1; D: -
CDR3: CASSETRYNEQFF; DNA: TGTGCCAGCAGCGAAACTAGGTACAATGAGCAGTTCTTC; V: TRBV11-3; size: -; J: TRBJ2-1; D: -
CDR3: CASSLGLEYEQYF; DNA: TGTGCCAGCAGCTTGGGACTAGAGTACGAGCAGTACTTC; V: TRBV11-2; size: -; J: TRBJ2-7; D: TRBD2
CDR3: CASSLIYTGGSSGANVLTF; DNA: TGTGCCAGCAGCTTAATCTATACAGGGGGGAGCTCTGGGGCCAACGTCCTGACTTTC; V: TRBV7-9; size: -; J: TRBJ2-6; D: TRBD1
CDR3: CASSQDRGSYNEQFF; DNA: TGTGCCAGCAGCCAAGACAGGGGGTCCTACAATGAGCAGTTCTTC; V: TRBV4-2; size: -; J: TRBJ2-1; D: TRBD1
CDR3: CASSVDRGTEAFF; DNA: TGTGCCAGCAGCGTCGACAGGGGGACTGAAGCTTTCTTT; V: TRBV11-2; size: -; J: TRBJ1-1; D: TRBD1
CDR3: CAWSRGGEQYF; DNA: TGTGCCTGGAGCAGGGGTGGAGAGCAGTACTTC; V: TRBV30; size: -; J: TRBJ2-7; D: -
CDR3: CASSFPGGAGYTF; DNA: TGTGCCAGCAGTTTCCCAGGGGGCGCTGGCTACACCTTC; V: TRBV27; size: -; J: TRBJ1-2; D: TRBD1
CDR3: CASRSTGGFGAGGPPETQYF; DNA: TGTGCCAGCAGGTCGACAGGGGGATTCGGGGCGGGAGGTCCACCGGAGACCCAGTACTTC; V: TRBV27; size: -; J: TRBJ2-5; D: -
CDR3: CVVGTGASEQYF; DNA: TGTGTCGTTGGAACAGGTGCTTCCGAGCAGTACTTC; V: TRBV28; size: -; J: TRBJ2-7; D: -
CDR3: CASSFEGEGDNEQFF; DNA: TGTGCCAGCAGTTTTGAAGGGGAAGGGGACAATGAGCAGTTCTTC; V: TRBV27; size: once; J: TRBJ2-1; D: -
CDR3: CASSEGRSIGYTF; DNA: TGTGCCAGCAGTGAGGGGCGTTCTATCGGCTACACCTTC; V: TRBV6-1; size: -; J: TRBJ1-2; D: -
CDR3: CASSGFSGPLGEQYF; DNA: TGTGCCAGCAGCGGGTTCAGCGGACCACTAGGAGAGCAGTACTTC; V: TRBV6-1; size: -; J: TRBJ2-7; D: -
CDR3: CASSYSSGRWNEQFF; DNA: TGTGCCAGCAGTTACTCTAGCGGGAGGTGGAATGAGCAGTTCTTC; V: TRBV6-5; size: -; J: TRBJ2-1; D: TRBD2
CDR3: CASRTHPNSTWEQFF; DNA: TGTGCAAGTCGTACGCATCCCAATTCTACGTGGGAGCAGTTCTTC; V: TRBV12-2; size: -; J: TRBJ2-1; D: -
CDR3: CASSPTSGSPNEQFF; DNA: TGTGCCAGCAGTCCGACTAGCGGGAGTCCGAATGAGCAGTTCTTC; V: TRBV25-1; size: -; J: TRBJ2-1; D: TRBD2
CDR3: CASTDYTAGLGNSPLHF; DNA: TGTGCCAGCACCGACTATACGGCGGGGTTAGGGAATTCACCCCTCCACTTT; V: TRBV5-6; size: -; J: TRBJ1-6; D: -
CDR3: CASSFQGAQDEQFF; DNA: TGTGCCAGCAGCTTTCAGGGGGCTCAGGATGAGCAGTTCTTC; V: TRBV7-9; size: -; J: TRBJ2-1; D: TRBD1
CDR3: CASSQGQGGTYEQYF; DNA: TGCGCCAGCAGCCAAGGACAGGGGGGTACCTACGAGCAGTACTTC; V: TRBV4-3; size: -; J: TRBJ2-7; D: TRBD1